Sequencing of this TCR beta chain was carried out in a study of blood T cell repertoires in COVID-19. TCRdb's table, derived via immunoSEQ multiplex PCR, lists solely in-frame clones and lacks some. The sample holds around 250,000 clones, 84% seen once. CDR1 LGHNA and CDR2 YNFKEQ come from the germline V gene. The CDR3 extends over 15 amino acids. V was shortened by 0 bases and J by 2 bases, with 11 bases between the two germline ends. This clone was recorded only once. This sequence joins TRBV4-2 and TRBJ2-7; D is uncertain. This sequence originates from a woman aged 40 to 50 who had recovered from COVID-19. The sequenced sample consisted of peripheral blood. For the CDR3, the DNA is TGTGCCAGCAGCCAAGATCAGCTGGGCGCCTACGAGCAGTACTTC. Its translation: CASSQDQLGAYEQYF.